The following is a T cell receptor (beta chain) sequence with its context. The sample is drawn from a study of CXCR3-negative and CXCR3-positive naive CD8 T cells. Germline V gene data show CDR1 as SQVTM and CDR2 as ANQGSEA. This CDR3 is built from 17 residues. The TRB cDNA libraries were prepared by 5' RACE with UMI labels. TCRdb reanalyzed the 5' RACE reads, giving one entry per CDR3 protein sequence and no DNA. This sample's table reports 100,000 to 150,000 distinct CDR3 sequences. Sequences were obtained from naive CXCR3- CD8+ T cells from blood. Subset reported: CD45RO-CCR7+CD27+CD95- naive CD8+ T cells lacking CXCR3 (TNR3-). The chain combines TRBV29-1 with TRBJ2-1; TCRdb gives TRBD2 as the D gene, but with no DNA this cannot be confirmed. The TCR was taken from a human donor in good health. Some clones in this sample may be carry-over from other donors' samples. CDR3: CSVEGTSGRSSYNEQFF.